This T cell receptor beta chain was observed in a study of cytomegalovirus exposure and HLA in healthy donors. Overall study findings and caveats: In a later analysis, TCR beta V- and J-gene trimming showed a link to a missense DCLRE1C variant. Fewer than 20,000 TCR beta sequences were associated with HLA alleles at 0.05 false discovery rate in a later analysis.

Likely unrecorded immune exposures existed in these nominally healthy donors. This clone was detected a few times. The target antigen is unknown. The PCR had 60 Vbeta and 13 Jbeta primers. TCRdb's copy holds only in-frame clones and misses some; the assay was immunoSEQ multiplex PCR. This table has some 160,000 clones, roughly 80% appearing once. The CDR3 is 12 amino acids. Germline-derived CDR1 and CDR2 are MGHRA and YSYEKL. The V end lost 5 bases, the J end lost 1 base, and 5 bases lay between the germline ends. This rearrangement joins TRBV4-1 to TRBJ1-1; D is undetermined. The TCR sequence derives from a woman aged 40 to 50 in good health and CMV-seropositive. Sequencing was done on a sample of PBMCs. The CDR3 reads CASSAGNTEAFF. The CDR3 DNA sequence: TGCGCCAGCAGCGCAGGGAACACTGAAGCTTTCTTT.